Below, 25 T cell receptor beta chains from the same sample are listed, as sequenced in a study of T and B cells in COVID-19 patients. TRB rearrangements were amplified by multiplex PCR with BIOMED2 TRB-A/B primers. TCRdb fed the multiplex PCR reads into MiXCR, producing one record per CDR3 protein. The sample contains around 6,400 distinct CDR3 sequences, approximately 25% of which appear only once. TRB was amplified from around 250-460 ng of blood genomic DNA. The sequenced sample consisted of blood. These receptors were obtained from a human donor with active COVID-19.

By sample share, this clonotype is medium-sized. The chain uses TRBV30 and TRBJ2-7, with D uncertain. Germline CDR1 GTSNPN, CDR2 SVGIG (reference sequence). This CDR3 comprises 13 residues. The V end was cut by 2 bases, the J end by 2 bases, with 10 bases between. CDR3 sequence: CAWSPQPAYEQYF. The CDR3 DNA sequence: TGTGCCTGGAGTCCTCAGCCCGCCTACGAGCAGTACTTC.

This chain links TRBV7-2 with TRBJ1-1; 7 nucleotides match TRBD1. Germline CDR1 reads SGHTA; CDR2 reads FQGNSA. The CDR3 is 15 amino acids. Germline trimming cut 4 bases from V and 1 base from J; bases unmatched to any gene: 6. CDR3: CASSSRQGPNTEAFF. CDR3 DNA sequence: TGTGCCAGCAGCTCTCGACAGGGACCGAACACTGAAGCTTTCTTT.

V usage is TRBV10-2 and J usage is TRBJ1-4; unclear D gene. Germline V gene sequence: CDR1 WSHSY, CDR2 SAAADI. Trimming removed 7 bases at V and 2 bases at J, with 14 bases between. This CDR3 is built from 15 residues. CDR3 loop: CASTEPGMTNEKLFF. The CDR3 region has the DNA TGCGCCAGCACTGAACCGGGGATGACTAATGAAAAACTGTTTTTT.

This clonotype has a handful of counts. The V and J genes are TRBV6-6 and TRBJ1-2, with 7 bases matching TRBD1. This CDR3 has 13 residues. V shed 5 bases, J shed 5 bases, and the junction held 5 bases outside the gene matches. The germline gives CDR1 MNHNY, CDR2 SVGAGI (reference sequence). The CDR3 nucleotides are TGTGCCAGCAGTCAGGGACAGAAATATGGCTACACCTTC. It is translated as CASSQGQKYGYTF.

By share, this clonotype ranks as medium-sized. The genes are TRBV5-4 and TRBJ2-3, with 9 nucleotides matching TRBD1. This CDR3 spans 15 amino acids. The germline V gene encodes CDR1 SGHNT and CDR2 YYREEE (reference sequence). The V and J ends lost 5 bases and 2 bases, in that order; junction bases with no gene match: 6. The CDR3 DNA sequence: TGTGCCAGCAGGTTAGACAGGGGGTTCACAGATACGCAGTATTTT. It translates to CASRLDRGFTDTQYF. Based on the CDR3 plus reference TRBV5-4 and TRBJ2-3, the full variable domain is ETGVTQSPTHLIKTRGQQVTLRCSSQSGHNTVSWYQQALGQGPQFIFQYYREEENGRGNFPPRFSGLQFPNYSSELNVNALELDDSALYLCASRLDRGFTDTQYFGPGTRLTVL.

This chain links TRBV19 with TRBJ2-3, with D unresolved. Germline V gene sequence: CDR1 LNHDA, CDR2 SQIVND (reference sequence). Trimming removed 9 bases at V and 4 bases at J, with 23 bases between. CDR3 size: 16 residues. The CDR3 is CASSQVWRQAPDTQYF. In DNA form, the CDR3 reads TGTGCCAGCAGCCAAGTGTGGCGCCAGGCCCCAGATACGCAGTATTTT.

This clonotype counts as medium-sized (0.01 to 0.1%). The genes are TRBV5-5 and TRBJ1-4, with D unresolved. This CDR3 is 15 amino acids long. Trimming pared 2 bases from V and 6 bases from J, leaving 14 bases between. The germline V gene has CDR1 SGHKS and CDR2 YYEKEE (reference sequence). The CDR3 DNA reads TGTGCCAGCAGCTTTAGCGGGGAGGTGGATGAAAAACTGTTTTTT. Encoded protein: CASSFSGEVDEKLFF.

The CDR3: CASSGGGDGELFF. The DNA of the CDR3 is TGTGCCAGCAGCGGGGGAGGGGACGGGGAGCTGTTTTTT. The V gene is TRBV7-6, the J gene TRBJ2-2, with 7 positions matching TRBD2. Trimming cost V 5 bases and J 7 bases; bases outside gene matches: 4. This CDR3 has 13 amino acids. The germline V gene has CDR1 SGHVS and CDR2 FNYEAQ. Full variable domain (missing parts from reference TRBV7-6 and TRBJ2-2): GAGVSQSPRYKVTKRGQDVALRCDPISGHVSLYWYRQALGQGPEFLTYFNYEAQQDKSGLPNDRFSAERPEGSISTLTIQRTEQRDSAMYRCASSGGGDGELFFGEGSRLTVL.

The DNA of the CDR3 is TGTGCCAGCGTCTGGACCAGGGGGTTGAACACTGAAGCTTTCTTT. This encodes CASVWTRGLNTEAFF. The V and J genes are TRBV6-5 and TRBJ1-1; 7 bases map to TRBD1. Germline CDR1 reads MNHEY; CDR2 reads SVGAGI. With 8 bases clipped from V and 0 bases from J, the junction kept 9 bases outside the gene matches. CDR3 size: 15 residues.

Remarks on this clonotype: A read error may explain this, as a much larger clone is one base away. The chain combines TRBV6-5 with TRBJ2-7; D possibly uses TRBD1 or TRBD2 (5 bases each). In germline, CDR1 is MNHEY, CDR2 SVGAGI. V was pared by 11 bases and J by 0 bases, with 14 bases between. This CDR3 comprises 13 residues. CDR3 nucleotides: TGTGCCGCCTCGGGACGGCTCTCCTACGAGCAGTACTTC. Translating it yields CAASGRLSYEQYF.

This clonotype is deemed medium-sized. The CDR3: CASSLAAVLGETQYF. The CDR3 DNA reads as TGTGCCAGCAGCTTGGCCGCGGTCTTGGGGGAGACCCAGTACTTC. The chain links TRBV5-4 to TRBJ2-5; D uncertain. The CDR3 is made up of 15 amino acids. Germline lookup yields CDR1 SGHNT and CDR2 YYREEE (reference sequence). V shed 0 bases and J shed 5 bases, with 14 bases lying between them.

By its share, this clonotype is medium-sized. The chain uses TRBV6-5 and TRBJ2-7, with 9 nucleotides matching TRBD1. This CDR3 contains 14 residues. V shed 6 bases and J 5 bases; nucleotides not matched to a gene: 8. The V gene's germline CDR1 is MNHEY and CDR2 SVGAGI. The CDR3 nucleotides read TGTGCCAGCAGAATCCGGGACAGGGTCCACGAGCAGTACTTC. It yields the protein CASRIRDRVHEQYF.

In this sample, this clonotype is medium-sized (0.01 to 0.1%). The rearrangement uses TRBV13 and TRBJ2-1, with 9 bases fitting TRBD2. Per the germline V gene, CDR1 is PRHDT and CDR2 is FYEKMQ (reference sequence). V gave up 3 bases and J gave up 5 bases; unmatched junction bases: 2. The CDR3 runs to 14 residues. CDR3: CASSLIAGDNEQFF. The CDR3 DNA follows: TGTGCCAGCAGCTTGATAGCGGGGGACAATGAGCAGTTCTTC.

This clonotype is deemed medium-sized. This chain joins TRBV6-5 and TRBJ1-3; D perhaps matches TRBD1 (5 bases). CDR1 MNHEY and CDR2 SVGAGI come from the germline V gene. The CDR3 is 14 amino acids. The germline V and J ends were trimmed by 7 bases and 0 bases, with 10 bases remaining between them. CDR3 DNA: TGTGCCAGCAAGGAAGGGGTCTCTGGAAACACCATATATTTT. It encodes CASKEGVSGNTIYF.

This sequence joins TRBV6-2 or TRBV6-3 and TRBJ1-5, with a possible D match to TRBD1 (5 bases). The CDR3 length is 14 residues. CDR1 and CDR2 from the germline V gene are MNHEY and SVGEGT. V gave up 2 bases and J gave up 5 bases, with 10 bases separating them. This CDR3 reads CASSYGGRDQPQHF. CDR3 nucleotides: TGTGCCAGCAGTTACGGGGGGAGGGATCAGCCCCAGCATTTT.

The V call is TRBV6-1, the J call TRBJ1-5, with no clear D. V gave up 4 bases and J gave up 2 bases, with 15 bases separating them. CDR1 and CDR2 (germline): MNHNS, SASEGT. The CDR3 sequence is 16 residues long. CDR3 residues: CASSATEFGGNQPQHF. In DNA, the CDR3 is TGTGCCAGCAGTGCCACCGAATTTGGGGGCAATCAGCCCCAGCATTTT.

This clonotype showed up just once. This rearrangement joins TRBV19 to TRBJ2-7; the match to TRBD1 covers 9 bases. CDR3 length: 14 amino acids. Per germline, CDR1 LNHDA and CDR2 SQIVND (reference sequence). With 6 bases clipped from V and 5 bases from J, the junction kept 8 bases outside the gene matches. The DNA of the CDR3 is TGTGCCAGTAGCCGCCGGGACAGGGTCCACGAGCAGTACTTC. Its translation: CASSRRDRVHEQYF.

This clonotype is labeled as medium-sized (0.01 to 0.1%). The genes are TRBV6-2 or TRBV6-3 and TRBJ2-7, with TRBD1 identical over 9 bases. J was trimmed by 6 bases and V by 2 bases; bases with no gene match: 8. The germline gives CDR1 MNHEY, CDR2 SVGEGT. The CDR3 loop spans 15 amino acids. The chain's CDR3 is CASSYLGQGVGEQYF. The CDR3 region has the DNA TGTGCCAGCAGTTACCTGGGACAGGGTGTGGGCGAGCAGTACTTC.

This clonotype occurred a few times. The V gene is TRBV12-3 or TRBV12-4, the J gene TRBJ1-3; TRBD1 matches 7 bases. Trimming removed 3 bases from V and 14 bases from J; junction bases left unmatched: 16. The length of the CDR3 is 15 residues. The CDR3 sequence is CASSFPHIPRGQVYF. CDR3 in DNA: TGTGCCAGCAGTTTTCCCCACATCCCTAGGGGGCAGGTATATTTT.

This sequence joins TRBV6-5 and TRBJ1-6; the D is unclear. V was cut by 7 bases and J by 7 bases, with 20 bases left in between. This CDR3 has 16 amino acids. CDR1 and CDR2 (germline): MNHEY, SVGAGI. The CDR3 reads CASKAVGEVPNSPLHF. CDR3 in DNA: TGTGCCAGCAAGGCTGTTGGAGAGGTCCCAAATTCACCCCTCCACTTT.

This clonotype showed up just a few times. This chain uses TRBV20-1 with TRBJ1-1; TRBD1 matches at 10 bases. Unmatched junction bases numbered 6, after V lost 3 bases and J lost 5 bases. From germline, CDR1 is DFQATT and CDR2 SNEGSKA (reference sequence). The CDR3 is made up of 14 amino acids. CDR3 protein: CSASRQGAGTEAFF. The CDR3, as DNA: TGCAGTGCTAGTCGACAGGGGGCGGGTACTGAAGCTTTCTTT.

The CDR3 region is CASSFNRNTGELFF. CDR3 DNA: TGTGCCAGCAGTTTCAACAGAAACACCGGGGAGCTGTTTTTT. The gene calls are TRBV12-3 or TRBV12-4 and TRBJ2-2, with D uncertain. The CDR3 extends over 14 amino acids. V shed 3 bases and J shed 2 bases, with 7 bases lying between them.

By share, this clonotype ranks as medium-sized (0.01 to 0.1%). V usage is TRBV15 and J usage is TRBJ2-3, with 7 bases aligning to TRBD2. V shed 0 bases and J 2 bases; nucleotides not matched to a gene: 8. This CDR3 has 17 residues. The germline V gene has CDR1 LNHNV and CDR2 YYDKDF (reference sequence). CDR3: CATSRDVVGGDTDTQYF. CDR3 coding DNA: TGTGCCACCAGCAGAGATGTCGTGGGGGGGGACACAGATACGCAGTATTTT.

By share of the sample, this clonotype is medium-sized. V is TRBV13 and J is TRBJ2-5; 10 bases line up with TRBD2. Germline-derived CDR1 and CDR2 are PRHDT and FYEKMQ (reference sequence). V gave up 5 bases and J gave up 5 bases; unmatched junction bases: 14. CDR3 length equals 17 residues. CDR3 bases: TGTGCCAGCAGCCGAAGAGCGGGGGGGTCGGGTAGGGAGACCCAGTACTTC. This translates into CASSRRAGGSGRETQYF.

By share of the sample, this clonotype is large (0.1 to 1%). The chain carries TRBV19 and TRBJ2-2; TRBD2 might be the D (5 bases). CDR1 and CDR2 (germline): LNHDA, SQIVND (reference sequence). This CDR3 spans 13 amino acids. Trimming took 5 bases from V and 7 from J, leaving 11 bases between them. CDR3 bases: TGTGCCAGTAGTCCCCTGGGAGTCGGGGAGCTGTTTTTT. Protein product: CASSPLGVGELFF.